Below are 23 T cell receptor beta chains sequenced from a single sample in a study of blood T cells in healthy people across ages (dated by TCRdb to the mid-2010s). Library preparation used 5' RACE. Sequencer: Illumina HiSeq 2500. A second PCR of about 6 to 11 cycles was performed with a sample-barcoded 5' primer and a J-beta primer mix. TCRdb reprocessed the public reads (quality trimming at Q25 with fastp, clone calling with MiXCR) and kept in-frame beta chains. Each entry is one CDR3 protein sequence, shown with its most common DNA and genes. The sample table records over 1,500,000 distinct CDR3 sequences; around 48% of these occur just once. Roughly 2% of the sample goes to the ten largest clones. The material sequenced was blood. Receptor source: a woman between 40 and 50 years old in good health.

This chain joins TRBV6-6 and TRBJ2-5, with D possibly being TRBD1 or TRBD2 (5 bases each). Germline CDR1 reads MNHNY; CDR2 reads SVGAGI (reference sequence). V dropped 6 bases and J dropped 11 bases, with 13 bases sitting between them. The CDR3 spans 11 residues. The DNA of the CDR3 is TGTGCCAGCAGCGGGACCACCGGGCAGTACTTC. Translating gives CASSGTTGQYF.

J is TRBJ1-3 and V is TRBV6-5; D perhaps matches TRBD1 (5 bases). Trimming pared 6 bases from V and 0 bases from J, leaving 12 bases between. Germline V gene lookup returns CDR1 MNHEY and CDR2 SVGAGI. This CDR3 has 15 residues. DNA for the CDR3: TGTGCCAGCAGCCGGGACGGTGACTCTGGAAACACCATATATTTT. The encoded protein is CASSRDGDSGNTIYF.

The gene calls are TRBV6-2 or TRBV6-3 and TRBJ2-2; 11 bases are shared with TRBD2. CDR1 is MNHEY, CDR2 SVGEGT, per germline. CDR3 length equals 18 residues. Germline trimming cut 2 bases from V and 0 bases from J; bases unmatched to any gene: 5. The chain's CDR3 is CASSYGLAGGPNTGELFF. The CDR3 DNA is TGTGCCAGCAGTTACGGGCTAGCGGGGGGCCCGAACACCGGGGAGCTGTTTTTT.

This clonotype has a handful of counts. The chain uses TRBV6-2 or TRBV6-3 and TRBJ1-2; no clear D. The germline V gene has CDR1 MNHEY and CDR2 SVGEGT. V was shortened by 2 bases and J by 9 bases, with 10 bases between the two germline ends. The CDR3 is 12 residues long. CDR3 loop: CASSYDGLSYTF. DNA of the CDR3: TGTGCCAGCAGTTACGACGGTCTGAGCTACACCTTC.

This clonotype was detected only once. CDR3 nucleotides: TGTGCCAGCAGCCTCGATAGCGGGGGGGTGGCAGAGACCCAGTACTTC. Its translation: CASSLDSGGVAETQYF. The chain has TRBV4-2 and TRBJ2-7, with 11 bases matching TRBD2. The DNA end favors TRBJ2-5, so the J call may be wrong. The CDR3 is made up of 16 amino acids. Germline V CDR1 and CDR2: LGHNA, YNFKEQ.

CDR3: CASSYQGHQPQHF. The CDR3 DNA is TGTGCCAGCAGTTACCAGGGGCATCAGCCCCAGCATTTT. This chain connects TRBV6-5 to TRBJ1-5; possibly TRBD1 for D (6 bases). The length of the CDR3 is 13 residues. Germline CDR1 reads MNHEY; CDR2 reads SVGAGI. The V end lost 2 bases, the J end lost 5 bases, and 7 bases lay between the germline ends.

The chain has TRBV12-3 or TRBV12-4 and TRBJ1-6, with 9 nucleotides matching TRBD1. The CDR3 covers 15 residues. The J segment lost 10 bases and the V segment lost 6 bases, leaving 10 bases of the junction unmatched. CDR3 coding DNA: TGTGCCAGCAGACGCTCCGGGACAGGGAGATCACCCCTCCACTTT. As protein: CASRRSGTGRSPLHF.

The CDR3 coding sequence is TGTGCCAGCAGCCTTCCCGACAGTGCCTATAATTCACCCCTCCACTTT. This codes for CASSLPDSAYNSPLHF. The gene calls are TRBV6-2 or TRBV6-3 and TRBJ1-6; D might be TRBD1 (5 bases). The length of the CDR3 is 16 residues. Trimming pared 6 bases from V and 2 bases from J, leaving 14 bases between. Per the germline V gene, CDR1 is MNHEY and CDR2 is SVGEGT.

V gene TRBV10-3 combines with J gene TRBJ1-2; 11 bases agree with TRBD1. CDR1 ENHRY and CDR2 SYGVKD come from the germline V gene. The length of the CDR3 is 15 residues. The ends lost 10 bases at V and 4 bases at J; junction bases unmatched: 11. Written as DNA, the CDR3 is TGTGCCACGCTTCCTCCCGGGACAGGGGGCTATGGCTACACCTTC. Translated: CATLPPGTGGYGYTF.

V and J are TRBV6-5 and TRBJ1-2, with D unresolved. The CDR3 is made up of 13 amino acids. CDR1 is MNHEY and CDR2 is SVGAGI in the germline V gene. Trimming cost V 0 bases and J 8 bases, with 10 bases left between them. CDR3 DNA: TGTGCCAGCAGTTACTCGACCACGCGAGGCTACACCTTC. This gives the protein CASSYSTTRGYTF.

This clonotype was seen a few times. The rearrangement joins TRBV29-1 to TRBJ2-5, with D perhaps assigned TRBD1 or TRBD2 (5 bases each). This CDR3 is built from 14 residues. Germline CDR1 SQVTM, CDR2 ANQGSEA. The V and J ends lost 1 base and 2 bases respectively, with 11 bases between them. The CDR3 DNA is TGCAGCGTTGAAGGAGGGGCGATACAAGAGACCCAGTACTTC. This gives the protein CSVEGGAIQETQYF.

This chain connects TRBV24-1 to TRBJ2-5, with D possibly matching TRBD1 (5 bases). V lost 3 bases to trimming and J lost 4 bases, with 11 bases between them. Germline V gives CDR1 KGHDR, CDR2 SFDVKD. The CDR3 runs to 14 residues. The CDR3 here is CATSDAKGPETQYF. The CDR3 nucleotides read TGTGCCACCAGTGATGCAAAGGGGCCAGAGACCCAGTACTTC.

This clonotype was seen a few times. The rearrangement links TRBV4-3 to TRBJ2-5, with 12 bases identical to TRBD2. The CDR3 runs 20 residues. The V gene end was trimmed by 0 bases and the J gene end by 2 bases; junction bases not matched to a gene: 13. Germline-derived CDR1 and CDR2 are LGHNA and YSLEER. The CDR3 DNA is TGCGCCAGCAGCCAAGAAGGTCTAGCGGGGGGGCCCGACCATCAAGAGACCCAGTACTTC. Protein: CASSQEGLAGGPDHQETQYF.

CDR3 bases: TGTGCCAGCAGCGTAGCTGTGATCAACGCAGATACGCAGTATTTT. This gives the protein CASSVAVINADTQYF. The V gene is TRBV9, the J gene TRBJ2-3, with no clear D. The V end was cut by 0 bases, the J end by 4 bases, with 12 bases between. CDR3 length equals 15 residues. CDR1 SGDLS and CDR2 YYNGEE come from the germline V gene. Combining the CDR3 with reference TRBV9 and TRBJ2-3 gives the whole variable domain DSGVTQTPKHLITATGQRVTLRCSPRSGDLSVYWYQQSLDQGLQFLIQYYNGEERAKGNILERFSAQQFPDLHSELNLSSLELGDSALYFCASSVAVINADTQYFGPGTRLTVL.

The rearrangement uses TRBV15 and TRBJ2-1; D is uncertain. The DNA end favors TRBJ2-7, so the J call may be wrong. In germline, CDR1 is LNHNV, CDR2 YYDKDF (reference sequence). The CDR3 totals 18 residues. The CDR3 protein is CATSRDWVTTSSYNEQYF. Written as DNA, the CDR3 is TGTGCCACCAGCAGAGATTGGGTAACAACGAGCTCCTACAATGAGCAGTACTTC.

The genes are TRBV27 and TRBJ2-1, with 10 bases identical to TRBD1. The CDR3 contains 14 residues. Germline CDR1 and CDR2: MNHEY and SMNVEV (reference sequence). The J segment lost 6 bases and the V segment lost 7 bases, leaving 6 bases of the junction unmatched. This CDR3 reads CASTDRGLSNEQFF. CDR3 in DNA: TGTGCCAGCACCGACAGGGGGCTGAGCAATGAGCAGTTCTTC.

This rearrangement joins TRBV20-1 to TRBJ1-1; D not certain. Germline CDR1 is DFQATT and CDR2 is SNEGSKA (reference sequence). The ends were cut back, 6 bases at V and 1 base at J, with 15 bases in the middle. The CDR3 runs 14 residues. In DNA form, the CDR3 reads TGCAGTGCCGATGATGGGGTAGCGAACACTGAAGCTTTCTTT. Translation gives CSADDGVANTEAFF.

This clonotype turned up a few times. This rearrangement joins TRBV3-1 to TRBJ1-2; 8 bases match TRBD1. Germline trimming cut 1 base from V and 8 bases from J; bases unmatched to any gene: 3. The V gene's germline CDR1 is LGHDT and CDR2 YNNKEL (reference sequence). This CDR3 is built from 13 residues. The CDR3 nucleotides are TGTGCCAGCAGCCAAGGAAGACAGGGGGGCTACACCTTC. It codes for CASSQGRQGGYTF.

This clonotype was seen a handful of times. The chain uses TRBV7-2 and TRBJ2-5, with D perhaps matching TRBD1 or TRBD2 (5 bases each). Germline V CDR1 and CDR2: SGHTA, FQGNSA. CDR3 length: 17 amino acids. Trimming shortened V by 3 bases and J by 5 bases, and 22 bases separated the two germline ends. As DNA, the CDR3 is TGTGCCAGCAGCTTCCGGGGTCGGGCAACCGGGGCGGAGACCCAGTACTTC. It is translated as CASSFRGRATGAETQYF.

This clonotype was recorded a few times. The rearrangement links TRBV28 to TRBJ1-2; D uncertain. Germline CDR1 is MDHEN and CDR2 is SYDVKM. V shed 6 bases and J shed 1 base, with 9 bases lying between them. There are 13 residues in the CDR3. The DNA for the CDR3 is TGTGCCAGCAGGGATCATATTAACTATGGCTACACCTTC. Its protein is CASRDHINYGYTF.

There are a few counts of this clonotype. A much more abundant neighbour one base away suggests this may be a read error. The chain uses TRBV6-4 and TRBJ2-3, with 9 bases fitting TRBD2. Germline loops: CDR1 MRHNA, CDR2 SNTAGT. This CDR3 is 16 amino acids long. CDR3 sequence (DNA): TGTGCCAGCAGTGACTCGGCGGGGGGGAGCACAGATGCGCAGTATTTT. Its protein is CASSDSAGGSTDAQYF.

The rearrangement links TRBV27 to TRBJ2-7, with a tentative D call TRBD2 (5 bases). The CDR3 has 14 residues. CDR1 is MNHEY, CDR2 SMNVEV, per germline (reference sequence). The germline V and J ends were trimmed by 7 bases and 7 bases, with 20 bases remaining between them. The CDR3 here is CASTSFLRGWEQYF. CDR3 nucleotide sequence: TGTGCCAGCACCTCGTTTCTTCGGGGTTGGGAGCAGTACTTC.

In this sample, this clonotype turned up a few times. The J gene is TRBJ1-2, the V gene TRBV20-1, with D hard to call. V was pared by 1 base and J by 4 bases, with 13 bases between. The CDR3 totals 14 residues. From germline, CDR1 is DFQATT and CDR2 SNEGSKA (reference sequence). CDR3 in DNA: TGCAGTGCTAGAGTGAGGGAGGTGAGCTATGGCTACACCTTC. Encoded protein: CSARVREVSYGYTF.